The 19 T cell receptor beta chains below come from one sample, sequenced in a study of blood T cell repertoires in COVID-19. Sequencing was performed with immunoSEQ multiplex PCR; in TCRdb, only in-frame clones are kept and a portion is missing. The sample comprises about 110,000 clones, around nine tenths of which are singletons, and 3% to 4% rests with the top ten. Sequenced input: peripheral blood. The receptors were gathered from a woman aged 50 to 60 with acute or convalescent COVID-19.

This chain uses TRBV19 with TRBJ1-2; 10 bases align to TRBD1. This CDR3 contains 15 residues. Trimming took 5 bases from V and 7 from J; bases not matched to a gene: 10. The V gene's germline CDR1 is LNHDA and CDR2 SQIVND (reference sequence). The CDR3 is CASSRPTGGWSGYTF. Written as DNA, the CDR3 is TGTGCCAGTAGTCGACCGACAGGGGGCTGGAGTGGCTACACCTTC. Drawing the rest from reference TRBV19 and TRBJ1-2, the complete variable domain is DGGITQSPKYLFRKEGQNVTLSCEQNLNHDAMYWYRQDPGQGLRLIYYSQIVNDFQKGDIAEGYSVSREKKESFPLTVTSAQKNPTAFYLCASSRPTGGWSGYTFGSGTRLTVV.

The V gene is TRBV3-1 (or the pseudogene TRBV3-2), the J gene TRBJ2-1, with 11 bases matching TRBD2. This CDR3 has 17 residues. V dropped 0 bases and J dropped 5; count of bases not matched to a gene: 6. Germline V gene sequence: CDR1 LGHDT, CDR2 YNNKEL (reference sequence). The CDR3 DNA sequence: TGTGCCAGCAGCCAAGAGTTTCCGGGACTAGCGGACAATGAGCAGTTCTTC. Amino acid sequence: CASSQEFPGLADNEQFF.

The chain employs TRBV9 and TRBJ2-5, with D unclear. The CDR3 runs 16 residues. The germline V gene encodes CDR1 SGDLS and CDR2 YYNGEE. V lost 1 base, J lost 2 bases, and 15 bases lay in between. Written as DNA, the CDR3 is TGTGCCAGCAGCGTAAGTGGTGGCGGAGCTCAAGAGACCCAGTACTTC. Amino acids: CASSVSGGGAQETQYF.

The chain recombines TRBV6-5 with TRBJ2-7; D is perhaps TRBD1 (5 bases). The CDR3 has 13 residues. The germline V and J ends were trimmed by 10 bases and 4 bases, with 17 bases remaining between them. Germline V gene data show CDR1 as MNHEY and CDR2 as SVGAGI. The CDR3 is CATADRGAYEQYF. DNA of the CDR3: TGTGCCACCGCAGACAGAGGCGCTTACGAGCAGTACTTC.

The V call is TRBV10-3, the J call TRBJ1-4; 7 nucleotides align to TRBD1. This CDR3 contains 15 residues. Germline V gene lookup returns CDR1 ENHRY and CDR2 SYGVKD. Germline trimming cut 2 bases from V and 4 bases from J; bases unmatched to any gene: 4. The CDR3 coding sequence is TGTGCCATCAGTGAGCAGGGGGATCTTAATGAAAAACTGTTTTTT. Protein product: CAISEQGDLNEKLFF.

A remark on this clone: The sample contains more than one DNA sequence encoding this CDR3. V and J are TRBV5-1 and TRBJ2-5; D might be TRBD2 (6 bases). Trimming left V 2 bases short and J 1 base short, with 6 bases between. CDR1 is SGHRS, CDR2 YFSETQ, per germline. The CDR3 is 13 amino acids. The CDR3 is CASSFGSQETQYF. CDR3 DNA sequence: TGCGCCAGCAGCTTCGGGAGCCAAGAGACCCAGTACTTC.

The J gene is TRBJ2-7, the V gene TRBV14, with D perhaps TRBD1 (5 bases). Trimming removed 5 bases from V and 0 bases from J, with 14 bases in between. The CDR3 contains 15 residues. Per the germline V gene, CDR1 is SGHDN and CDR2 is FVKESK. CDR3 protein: CASSMRQKGSYEQYF. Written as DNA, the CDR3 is TGTGCCAGCAGCATGCGACAGAAAGGCTCCTACGAGCAGTACTTC.

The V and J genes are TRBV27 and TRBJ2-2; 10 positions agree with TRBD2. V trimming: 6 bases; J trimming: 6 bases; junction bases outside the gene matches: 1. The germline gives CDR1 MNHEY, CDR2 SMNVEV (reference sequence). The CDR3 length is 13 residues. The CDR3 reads CASRLAGPGELFF. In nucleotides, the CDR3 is TGTGCCAGCAGACTAGCGGGACCCGGGGAGCTGTTTTTT.

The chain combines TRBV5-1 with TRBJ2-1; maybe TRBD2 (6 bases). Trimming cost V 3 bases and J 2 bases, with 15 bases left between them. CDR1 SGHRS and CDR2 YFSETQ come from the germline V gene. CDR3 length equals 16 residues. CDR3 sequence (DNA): TGCGCCAGCAGCTCCACTAGCTCCGGAGCCTACAATGAGCAGTTCTTC. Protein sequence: CASSSTSSGAYNEQFF.

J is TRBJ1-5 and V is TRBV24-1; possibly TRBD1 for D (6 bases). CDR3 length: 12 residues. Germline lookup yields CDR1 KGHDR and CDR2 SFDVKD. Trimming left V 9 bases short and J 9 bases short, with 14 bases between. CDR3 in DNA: TGTGCCACCGGGCAGGGGAATGGGCCCCAGCATTTT. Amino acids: CATGQGNGPQHF.

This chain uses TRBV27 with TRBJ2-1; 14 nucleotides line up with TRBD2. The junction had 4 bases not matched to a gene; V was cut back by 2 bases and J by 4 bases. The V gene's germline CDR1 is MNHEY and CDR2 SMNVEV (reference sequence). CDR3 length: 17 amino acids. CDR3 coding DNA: TGTGCCAGCAGTTTACGGCGGACTAGCGGGAGGTACAATGAGCAGTTCTTC. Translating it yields CASSLRRTSGRYNEQFF.

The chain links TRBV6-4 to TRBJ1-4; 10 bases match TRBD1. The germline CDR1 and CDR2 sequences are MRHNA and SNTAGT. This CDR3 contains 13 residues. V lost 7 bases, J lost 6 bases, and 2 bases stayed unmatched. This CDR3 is CASIGQGDEKLFF. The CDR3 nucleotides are TGTGCCAGCATAGGACAGGGGGATGAAAAACTGTTTTTT.

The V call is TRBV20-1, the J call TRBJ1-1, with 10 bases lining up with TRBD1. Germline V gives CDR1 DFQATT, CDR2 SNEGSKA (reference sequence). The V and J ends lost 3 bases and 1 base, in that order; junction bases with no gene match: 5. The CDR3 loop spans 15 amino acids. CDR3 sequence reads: CSASPGTGANTEAFF. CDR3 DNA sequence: TGCAGTGCTAGTCCCGGGACAGGGGCGAACACTGAAGCTTTCTTT.

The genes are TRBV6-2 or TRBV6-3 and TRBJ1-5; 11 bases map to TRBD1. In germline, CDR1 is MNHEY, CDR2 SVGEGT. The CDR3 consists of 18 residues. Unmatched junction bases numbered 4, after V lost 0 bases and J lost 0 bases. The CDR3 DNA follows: TGTGCCAGCAGTTACTCGAGGGACAGGGGGTTTAGCAATCAGCCCCAGCATTTT. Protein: CASSYSRDRGFSNQPQHF.

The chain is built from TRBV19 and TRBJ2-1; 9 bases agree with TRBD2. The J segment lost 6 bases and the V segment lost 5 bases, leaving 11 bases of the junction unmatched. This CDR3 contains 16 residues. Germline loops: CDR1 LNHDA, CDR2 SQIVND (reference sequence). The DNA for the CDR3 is TGTGCCAGTAGTGAACTTCGCGGGAGGGGTGGCAATGAGCAGTTCTTC. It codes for CASSELRGRGGNEQFF.

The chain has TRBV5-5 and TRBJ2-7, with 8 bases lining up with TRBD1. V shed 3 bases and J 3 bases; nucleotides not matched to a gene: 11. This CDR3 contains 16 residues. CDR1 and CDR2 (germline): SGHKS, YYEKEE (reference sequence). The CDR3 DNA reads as TGTGCCAGCAGCTCCCGACAGGGGAGCCCCTTCTACGAGCAGTACTTC. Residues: CASSSRQGSPFYEQYF.

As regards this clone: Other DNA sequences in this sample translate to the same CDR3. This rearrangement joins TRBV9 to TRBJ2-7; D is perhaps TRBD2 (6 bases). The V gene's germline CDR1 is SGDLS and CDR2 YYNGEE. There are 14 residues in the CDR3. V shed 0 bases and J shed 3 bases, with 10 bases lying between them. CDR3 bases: TGTGCCAGCAGCGTAGCCTCCGGGAGCTACGAGCAGTACTTC. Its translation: CASSVASGSYEQYF. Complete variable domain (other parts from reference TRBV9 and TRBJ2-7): DSGVTQTPKHLITATGQRVTLRCSPRSGDLSVYWYQQSLDQGLQFLIQYYNGEERAKGNILERFSAQQFPDLHSELNLSSLELGDSALYFCASSVASGSYEQYFGPGTRLTVT.

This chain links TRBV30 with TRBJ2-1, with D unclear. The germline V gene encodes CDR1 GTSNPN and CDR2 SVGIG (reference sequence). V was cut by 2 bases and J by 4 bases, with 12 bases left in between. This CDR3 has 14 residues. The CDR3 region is CAWSTPPGYNEQFF. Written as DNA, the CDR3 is TGTGCCTGGAGTACACCTCCGGGTTACAATGAGCAGTTCTTC.

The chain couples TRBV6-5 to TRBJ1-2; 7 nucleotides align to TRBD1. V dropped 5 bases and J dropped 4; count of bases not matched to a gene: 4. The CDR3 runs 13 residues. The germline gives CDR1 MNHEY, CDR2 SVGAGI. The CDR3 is CASSLDRVYGYTF. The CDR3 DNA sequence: TGTGCCAGCAGTCTTGACAGGGTCTATGGCTACACCTTC.